The T cell receptor beta chain described here comes from a study of cytomegalovirus exposure and HLA in healthy donors. Study outcomes and limitations: Later work associated 16,951 TCR beta sequences with HLA alleles at 0.05 false discovery rate.

Losses at the gene ends were 5 bases for V and 1 base for J; bases not matched to a gene: 10. The V gene's germline CDR1 is MDHEN and CDR2 SYDVKM. The CDR3 extends over 16 amino acids. Concerning this clone: Antigen: not known.

Use of 60 Vbeta and 13 Jbeta primers characterized the PCR. Produced via immunoSEQ multiplex PCR; TCRdb's table is partial and in-frame only. The sample lists 150,000 to 200,000 clones; around 76% were seen once. The chain carries TRBV28 and TRBJ1-1, with TRBD1 identical over 7 bases. The source is a man aged 60 to 75 in good health and CMV-seronegative. The specimen sequenced was PBMCs. The CDR3 region is CASSPYGDRANTEAFF. In nucleotides, the CDR3 is TGTGCCAGCAGTCCTTACGGTGACAGGGCGAACACTGAAGCTTTCTTT.